This T cell receptor (beta chain) derives from a study of beta chain features in type 1 diabetes. This clone was seen more than once but under ten times. A CD45RO/CCR7/CD25/CD127/CD95/CD27 panel sorted naive, central memory, regulatory and stem cell-like memory CD4+ cells. Expressed TCRB transcripts were sequenced because the isolated RNA had all been reverse transcribed beforehand. Assay: immunoSEQ multiplex PCR; the TCRdb copy retains only in-frame clones and omits some. The profile covers some 200,000 clones, with roughly 11% appearing a single time and approximately 1.4% taken by the ten largest. Germline loops: CDR1 SQVTM, CDR2 ANQGSEA. CDR3 length: 14 amino acids. The V end lost 6 bases, the J end lost 0 bases, and 12 bases lay between the germline ends.

This rearrangement joins TRBV29-1 to TRBJ2-1, with D possibly being TRBD1 or TRBD2 (6 bases each). This receptor was obtained from a man between 18 and 35 years old in good health. Sequenced sample: central memory CD4+ T cells from blood. The CDR3, as DNA: TGCAGCGTCCGGGGGCTGAGCTCCTACAATGAGCAGTTCTTC. Translating gives CSVRGLSSYNEQFF.